Sequencing of this TCR beta chain was carried out in a study of blood T cell repertoires in COVID-19. Study-wide background: The origin of the acute and convalescent COVID-19 samples was the United States, Italy and Spain.

Generated by immunoSEQ multiplex PCR, the TCRdb table keeps only in-frame clones and is missing some. The sample holds 200,000 to 300,000 clones; more than 85% are singletons and the top ten take under 9%. The CDR3 is made up of 15 amino acids. Germline CDR1 and CDR2: LGHDT and YNNKEL (reference sequence). With V trimmed by 1 base and J by 4 bases, 4 bases remained unmatched. This sequence was found in a woman between 65 and 79 years old with active or convalescent COVID-19. The sequenced sample was peripheral blood. The rearrangement uses TRBV3-1 (or the pseudogene TRBV3-2) and TRBJ1-2; 9 bases match TRBD1. The CDR3 DNA follows: TGTGCCAGCAGCCAAGCACAGGGGGCGGGCTATGGCTACACCTTC. It is translated as CASSQAQGAGYGYTF.